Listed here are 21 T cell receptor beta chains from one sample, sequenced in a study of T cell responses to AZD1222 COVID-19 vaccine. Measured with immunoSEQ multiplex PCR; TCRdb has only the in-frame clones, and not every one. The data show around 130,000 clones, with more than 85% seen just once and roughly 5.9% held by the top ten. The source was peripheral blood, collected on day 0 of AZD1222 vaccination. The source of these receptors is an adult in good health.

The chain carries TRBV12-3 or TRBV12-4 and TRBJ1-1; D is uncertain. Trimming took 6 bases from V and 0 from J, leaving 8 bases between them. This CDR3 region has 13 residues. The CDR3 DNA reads TGTGCCAGCAGCCCAGAGATGAACACTGAAGCTTTCTTT. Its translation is CASSPEMNTEAFF.

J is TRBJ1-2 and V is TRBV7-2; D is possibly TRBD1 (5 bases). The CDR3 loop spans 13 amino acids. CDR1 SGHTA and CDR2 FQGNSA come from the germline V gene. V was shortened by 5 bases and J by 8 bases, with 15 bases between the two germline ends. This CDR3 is CASSASQGRGYTF. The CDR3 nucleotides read TGTGCCAGCAGCGCCTCCCAGGGCAGGGGCTACACCTTC.

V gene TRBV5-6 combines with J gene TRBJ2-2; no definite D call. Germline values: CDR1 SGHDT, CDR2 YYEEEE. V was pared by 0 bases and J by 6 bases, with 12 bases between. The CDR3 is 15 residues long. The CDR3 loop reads CASSLERVRAGELFF. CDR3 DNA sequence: TGTGCCAGCAGCTTGGAAAGGGTTCGGGCCGGGGAGCTGTTTTTT.

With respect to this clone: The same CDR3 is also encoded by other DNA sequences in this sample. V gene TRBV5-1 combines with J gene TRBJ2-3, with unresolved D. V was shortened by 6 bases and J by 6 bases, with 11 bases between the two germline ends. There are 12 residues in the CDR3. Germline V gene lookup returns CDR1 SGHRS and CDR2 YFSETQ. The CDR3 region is CASTRLGDTQYF. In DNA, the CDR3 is TGCGCCAGCACCCGTCTCGGGGATACGCAGTATTTT.

The CDR3 spells CASSIPTGGGQPQHF. The CDR3 region has the DNA TGTGCCAGTAGTATACCGACAGGGGGTGGCCAGCCCCAGCATTTT. The V gene is TRBV19, the J gene TRBJ1-5; 9 bases match TRBD1. Germline CDR1 reads LNHDA; CDR2 reads SQIVND (reference sequence). J gave up 7 bases and V 2 bases, and 6 bases lay outside the gene matches. The CDR3 has 15 residues. The variable domain in full, with the rest retrieved from reference TRBV19 and TRBJ1-5, is DGGITQSPKYLFRKEGQNVTLSCEQNLNHDAMYWYRQDPGQGLRLIYYSQIVNDFQKGDIAEGYSVSREKKESFPLTVTSAQKNPTAFYLCASSIPTGGGQPQHFGDGTRLSIL.

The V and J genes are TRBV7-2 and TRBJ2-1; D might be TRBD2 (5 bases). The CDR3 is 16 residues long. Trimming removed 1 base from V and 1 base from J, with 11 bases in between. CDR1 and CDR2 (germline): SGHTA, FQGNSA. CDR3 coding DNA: TGTGCCAGCAGCTTAGTCGCGGGTGCTTCCTACAATGAGCAGTTCTTC. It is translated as CASSLVAGASYNEQFF.

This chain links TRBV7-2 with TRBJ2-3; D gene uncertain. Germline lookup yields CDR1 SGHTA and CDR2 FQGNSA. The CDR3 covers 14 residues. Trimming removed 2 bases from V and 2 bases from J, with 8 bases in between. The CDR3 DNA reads TGTGCCAGCAGCTTATCCCACATCACAGATACGCAGTATTTT. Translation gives CASSLSHITDTQYF.

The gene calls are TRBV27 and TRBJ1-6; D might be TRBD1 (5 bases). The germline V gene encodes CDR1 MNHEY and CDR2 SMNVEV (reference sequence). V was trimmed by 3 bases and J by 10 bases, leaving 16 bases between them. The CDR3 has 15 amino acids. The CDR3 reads CASSFFGAGVSPLHF. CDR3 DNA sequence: TGTGCCAGCAGTTTCTTTGGGGCTGGGGTATCACCCCTCCACTTT.

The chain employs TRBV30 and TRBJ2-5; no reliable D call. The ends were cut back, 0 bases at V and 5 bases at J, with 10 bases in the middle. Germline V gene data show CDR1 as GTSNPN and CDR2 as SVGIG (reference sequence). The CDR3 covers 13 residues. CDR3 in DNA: TGTGCCTGGAGTGTACCCAGCGTCGAGACCCAGTACTTC. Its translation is CAWSVPSVETQYF.

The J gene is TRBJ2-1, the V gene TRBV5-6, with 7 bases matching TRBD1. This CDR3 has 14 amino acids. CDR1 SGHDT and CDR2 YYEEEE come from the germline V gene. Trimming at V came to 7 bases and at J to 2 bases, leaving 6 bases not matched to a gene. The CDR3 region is CASAETGTYNEQFF. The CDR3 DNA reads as TGTGCCAGCGCGGAGACAGGGACCTACAATGAGCAGTTCTTC.

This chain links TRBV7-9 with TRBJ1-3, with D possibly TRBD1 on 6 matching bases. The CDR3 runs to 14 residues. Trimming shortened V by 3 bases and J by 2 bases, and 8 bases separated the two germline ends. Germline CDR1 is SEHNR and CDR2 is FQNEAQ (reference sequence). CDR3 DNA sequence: TGTGCCAGCAGCTTGGCAGGGGCTGGAAACACCATATATTTT. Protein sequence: CASSLAGAGNTIYF.

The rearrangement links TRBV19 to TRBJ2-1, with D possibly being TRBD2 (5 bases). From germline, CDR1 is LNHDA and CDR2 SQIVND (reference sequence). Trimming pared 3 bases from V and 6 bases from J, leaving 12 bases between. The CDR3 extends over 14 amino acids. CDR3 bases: TGTGCCAGTAGTATGGGTGGCGCGGGCAATGAGCAGTTCTTC. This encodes CASSMGGAGNEQFF.

The CDR3 DNA reads TGTGCCAGCAGCTTGGGAGGCGGGAGGGAGACCCAGTACTTC. This gives the protein CASSLGGGRETQYF. V gene TRBV7-2 combines with J gene TRBJ2-5; 8 nucleotides line up with TRBD2. In germline, CDR1 is SGHTA, CDR2 FQGNSA. V was pared by 3 bases and J by 5 bases, with 5 bases of the junction left unmatched. This CDR3 is 14 amino acids long.

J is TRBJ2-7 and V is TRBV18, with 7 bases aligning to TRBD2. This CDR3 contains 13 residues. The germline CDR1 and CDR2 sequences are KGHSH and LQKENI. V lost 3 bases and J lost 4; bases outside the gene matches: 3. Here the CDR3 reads CASSPRGGYEQYF. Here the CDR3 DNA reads TGTGCCAGCTCACCGCGGGGAGGGTACGAGCAGTACTTC.

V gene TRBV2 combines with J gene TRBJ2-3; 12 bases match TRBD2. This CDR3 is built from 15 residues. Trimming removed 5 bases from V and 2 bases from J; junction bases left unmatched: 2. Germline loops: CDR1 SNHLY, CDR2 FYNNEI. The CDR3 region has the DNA TGTGCCAGCAGTAGGACTAGCGGGATCACAGATACGCAGTATTTT. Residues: CASSRTSGITDTQYF.

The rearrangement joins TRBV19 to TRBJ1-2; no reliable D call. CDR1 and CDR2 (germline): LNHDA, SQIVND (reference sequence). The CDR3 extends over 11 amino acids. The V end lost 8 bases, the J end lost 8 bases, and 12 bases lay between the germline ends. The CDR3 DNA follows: TGTGCCAGTTCAAGCCGGCCCGGCTACACCTTC. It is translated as CASSSRPGYTF.

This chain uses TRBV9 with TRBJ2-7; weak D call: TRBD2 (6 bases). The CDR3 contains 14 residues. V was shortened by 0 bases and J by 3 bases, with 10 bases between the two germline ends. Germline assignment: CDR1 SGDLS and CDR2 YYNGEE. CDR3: CASSVGLTSYEQYF. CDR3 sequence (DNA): TGTGCCAGCAGCGTAGGACTGACTAGCTACGAGCAGTACTTC.

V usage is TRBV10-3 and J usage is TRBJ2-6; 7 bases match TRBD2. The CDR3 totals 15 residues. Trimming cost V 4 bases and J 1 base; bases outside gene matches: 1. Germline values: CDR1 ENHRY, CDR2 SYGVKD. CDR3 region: CAISVGGSGANVLTF. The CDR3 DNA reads TGTGCCATCAGTGTGGGGGGGTCTGGGGCCAACGTCCTGACTTTC.

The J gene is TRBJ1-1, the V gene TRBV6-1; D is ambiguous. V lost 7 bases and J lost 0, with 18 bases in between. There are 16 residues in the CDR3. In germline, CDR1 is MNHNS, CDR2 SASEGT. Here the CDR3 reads CASIDTLFGVNTEAFF. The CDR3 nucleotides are TGTGCCAGCATTGACACCCTGTTTGGGGTGAACACTGAAGCTTTCTTT.

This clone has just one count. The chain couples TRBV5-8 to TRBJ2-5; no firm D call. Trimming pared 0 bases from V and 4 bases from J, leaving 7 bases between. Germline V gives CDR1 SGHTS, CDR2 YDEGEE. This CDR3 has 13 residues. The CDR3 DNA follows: TGTGCCAGCAGCTTGGGTCTTGGAGAGACCCAGTACTTC. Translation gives CASSLGLGETQYF.

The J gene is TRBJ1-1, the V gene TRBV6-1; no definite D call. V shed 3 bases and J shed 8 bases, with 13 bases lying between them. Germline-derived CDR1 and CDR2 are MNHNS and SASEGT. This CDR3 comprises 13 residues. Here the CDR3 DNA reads TGTGCCAGCAGTGAGTCCCTTTCTCAAGAAGCTTTCTTT. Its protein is CASSESLSQEAFF.